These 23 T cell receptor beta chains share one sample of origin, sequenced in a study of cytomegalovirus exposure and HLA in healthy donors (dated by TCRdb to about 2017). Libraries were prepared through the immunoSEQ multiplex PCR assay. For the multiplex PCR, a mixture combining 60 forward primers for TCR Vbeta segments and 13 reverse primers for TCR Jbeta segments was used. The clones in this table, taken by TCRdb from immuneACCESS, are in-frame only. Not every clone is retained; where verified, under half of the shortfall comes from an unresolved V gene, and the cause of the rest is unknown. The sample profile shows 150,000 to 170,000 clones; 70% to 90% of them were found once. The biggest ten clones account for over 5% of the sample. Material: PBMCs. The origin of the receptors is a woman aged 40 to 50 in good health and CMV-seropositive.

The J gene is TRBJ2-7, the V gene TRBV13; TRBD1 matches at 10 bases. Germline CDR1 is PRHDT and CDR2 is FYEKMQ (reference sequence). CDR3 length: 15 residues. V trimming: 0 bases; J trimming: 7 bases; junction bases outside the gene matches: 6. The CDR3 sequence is CASSLGGQGTGEQYF. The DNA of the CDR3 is TGTGCCAGCAGCTTAGGGGGACAGGGGACCGGGGAGCAGTACTTC.

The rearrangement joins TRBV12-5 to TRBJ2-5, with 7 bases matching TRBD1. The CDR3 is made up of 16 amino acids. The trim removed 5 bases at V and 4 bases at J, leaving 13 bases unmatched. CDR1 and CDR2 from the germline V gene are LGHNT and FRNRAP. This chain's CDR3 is CASGPGTAGGLETQYF. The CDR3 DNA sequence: TGTGCTAGTGGTCCCGGGACAGCCGGAGGCCTAGAGACCCAGTACTTC. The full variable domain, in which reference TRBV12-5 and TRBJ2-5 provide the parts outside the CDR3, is DARVTQTPRHKVTEMGQEVTMRCQPILGHNTVFWYRQTMMQGLELLAYFRNRAPLDDSGMPKDRFSAEMPDATLATLKIQPSEPRDSAVYFCASGPGTAGGLETQYFGPGTRLLVL.

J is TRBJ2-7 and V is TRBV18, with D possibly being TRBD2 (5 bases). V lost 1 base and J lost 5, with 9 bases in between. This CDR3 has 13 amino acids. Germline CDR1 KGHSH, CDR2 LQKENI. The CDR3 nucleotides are TGTGCCAGCTCACCACATTCGAGGGACGAGCAGTACTTC. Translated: CASSPHSRDEQYF.

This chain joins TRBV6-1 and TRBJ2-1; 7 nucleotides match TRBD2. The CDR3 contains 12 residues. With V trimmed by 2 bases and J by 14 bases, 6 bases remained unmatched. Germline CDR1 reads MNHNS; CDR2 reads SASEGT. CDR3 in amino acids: CASSERGLVEFF. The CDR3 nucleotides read TGTGCCAGCAGTGAACGAGGACTAGTGGAGTTCTTC.

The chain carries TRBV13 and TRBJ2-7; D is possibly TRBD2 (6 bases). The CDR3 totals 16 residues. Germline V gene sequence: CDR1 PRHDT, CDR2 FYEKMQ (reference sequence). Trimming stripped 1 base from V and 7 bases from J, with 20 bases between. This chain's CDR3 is CASSLVAGITAGEQYF. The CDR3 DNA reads TGTGCCAGCAGCTTAGTTGCGGGGATTACCGCGGGGGAGCAGTACTTC. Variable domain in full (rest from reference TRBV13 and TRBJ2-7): AAGVIQSPRHLIKEKRETATLKCYPIPRHDTVYWYQQGPGQDPQFLISFYEKMQSDKGSIPDRFSAQQFSDYHSELNMSSLELGDSALYFCASSLVAGITAGEQYFGPGTRLTVT.

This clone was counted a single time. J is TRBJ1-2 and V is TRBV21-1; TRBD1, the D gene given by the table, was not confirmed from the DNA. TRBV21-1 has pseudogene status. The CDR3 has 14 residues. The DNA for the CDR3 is TGTGCCAGCAGCAAAGAGGAGATCAGGGGTGGCTACACCTTC. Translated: CASSKEEIRGGYTF.

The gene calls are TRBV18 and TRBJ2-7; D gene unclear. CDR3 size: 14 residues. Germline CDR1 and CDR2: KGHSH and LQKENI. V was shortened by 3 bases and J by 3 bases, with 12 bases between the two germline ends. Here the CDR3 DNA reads TGTGCCAGCTCACCCTCGGGTAGCAACTACGAGCAGTACTTC. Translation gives CASSPSGSNYEQYF.

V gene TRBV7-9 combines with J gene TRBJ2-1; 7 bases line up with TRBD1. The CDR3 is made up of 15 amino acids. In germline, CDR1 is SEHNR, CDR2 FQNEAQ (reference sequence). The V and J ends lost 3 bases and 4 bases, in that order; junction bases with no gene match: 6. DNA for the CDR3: TGTGCCAGCAGCTTTCGGACAGGAATTTACAATGAGCAGTTCTTC. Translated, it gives CASSFRTGIYNEQFF.

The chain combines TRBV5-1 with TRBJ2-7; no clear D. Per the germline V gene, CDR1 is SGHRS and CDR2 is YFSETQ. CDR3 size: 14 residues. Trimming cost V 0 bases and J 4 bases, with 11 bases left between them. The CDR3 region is CASSLGVLQYEQYF. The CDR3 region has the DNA TGCGCCAGCAGCTTGGGCGTCCTACAGTACGAGCAGTACTTC.

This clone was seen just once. The CDR3 is CASNFGAKGTYEQYF. The CDR3, as DNA: TGTGCCAGCAACTTTGGGGCCAAGGGGACCTACGAGCAGTACTTC. V gene TRBV28 combines with J gene TRBJ2-7; D might be TRBD1 (5 bases). CDR1 and CDR2 (germline): MDHEN, SYDVKM. V lost 7 bases and J lost 2, with 18 bases in between. The CDR3 length is 15 residues. Complete variable domain (other parts from reference TRBV28 and TRBJ2-7): DVKVTQSSRYLVKRTGEKVFLECVQDMDHENMFWYRQDPGLGLRLIYFSYDVKMKEKGDIPEGYSVSREKKERFSLILESASTNQTSMYLCASNFGAKGTYEQYFGPGTRLTVT.

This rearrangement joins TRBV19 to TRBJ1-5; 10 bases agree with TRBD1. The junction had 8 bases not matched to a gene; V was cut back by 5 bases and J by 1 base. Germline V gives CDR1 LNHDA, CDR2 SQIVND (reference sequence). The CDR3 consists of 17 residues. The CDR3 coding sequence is TGTGCCAGTAGTGACAGGGGGCGAAGGACCAGCAATCAGCCCCAGCATTTT. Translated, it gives CASSDRGRRTSNQPQHF.

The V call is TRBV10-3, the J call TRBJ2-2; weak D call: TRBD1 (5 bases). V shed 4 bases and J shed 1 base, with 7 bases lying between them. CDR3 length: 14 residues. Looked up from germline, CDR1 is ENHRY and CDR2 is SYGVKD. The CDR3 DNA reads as TGTGCCATCAGTGCAACAGGGAACACCGGGGAGCTGTTTTTT. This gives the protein CAISATGNTGELFF.

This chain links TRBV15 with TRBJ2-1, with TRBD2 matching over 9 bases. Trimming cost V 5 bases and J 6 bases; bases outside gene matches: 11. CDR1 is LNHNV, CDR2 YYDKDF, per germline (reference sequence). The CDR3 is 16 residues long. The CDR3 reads CATSQPRGREPNEQFF. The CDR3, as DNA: TGTGCCACCAGCCAACCCCGCGGGAGGGAACCCAATGAGCAGTTCTTC.

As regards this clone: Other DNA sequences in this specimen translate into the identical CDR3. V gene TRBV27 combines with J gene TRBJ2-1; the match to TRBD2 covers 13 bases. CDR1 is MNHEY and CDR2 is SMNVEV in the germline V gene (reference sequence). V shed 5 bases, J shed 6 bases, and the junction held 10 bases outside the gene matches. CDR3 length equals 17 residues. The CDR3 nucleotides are TGTGCCAGCAGTCATCTCCGGGGGACTAGCGGGACCAATGAGCAGTTCTTC. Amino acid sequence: CASSHLRGTSGTNEQFF.

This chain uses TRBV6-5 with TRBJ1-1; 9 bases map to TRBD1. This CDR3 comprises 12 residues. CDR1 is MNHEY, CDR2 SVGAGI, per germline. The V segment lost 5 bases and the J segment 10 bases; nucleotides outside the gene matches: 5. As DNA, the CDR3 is TGTGCCAGCAGTGCTCCGGGACAGGGAGCTTTCTTT. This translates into CASSAPGQGAFF.

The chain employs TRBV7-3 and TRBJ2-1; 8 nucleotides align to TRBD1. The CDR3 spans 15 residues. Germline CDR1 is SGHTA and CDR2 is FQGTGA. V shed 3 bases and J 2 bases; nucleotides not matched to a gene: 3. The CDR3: CASSLRQGPYNEQFF. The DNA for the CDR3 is TGTGCCAGCAGCTTGAGACAGGGGCCCTACAATGAGCAGTTCTTC.

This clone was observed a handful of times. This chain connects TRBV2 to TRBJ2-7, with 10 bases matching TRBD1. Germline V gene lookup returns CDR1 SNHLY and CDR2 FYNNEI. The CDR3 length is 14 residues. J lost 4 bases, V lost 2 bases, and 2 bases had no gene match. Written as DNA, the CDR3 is TGTGCCAGCAGTGAACGGGACAGGGGTTACGAGCAGTACTTC. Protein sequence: CASSERDRGYEQYF.

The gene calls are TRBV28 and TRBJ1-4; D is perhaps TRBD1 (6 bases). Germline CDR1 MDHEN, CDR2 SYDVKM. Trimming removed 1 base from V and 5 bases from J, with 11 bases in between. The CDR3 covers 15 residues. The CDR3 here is CASSLFGGQNEKLFF. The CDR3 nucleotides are TGTGCCAGCAGTTTATTCGGGGGGCAGAATGAAAAACTGTTTTTT.

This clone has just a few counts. The CDR3 DNA reads as TGTGCCAGCTCACTGACAGGCGATCAGCCCCAGCATTTT. Residues: CASSLTGDQPQHF. This sequence joins TRBV18 and TRBJ1-5; tentatively, D is TRBD1 (6 bases). Germline loops: CDR1 KGHSH, CDR2 LQKENI. Trimming removed 4 bases from V and 5 bases from J, with 9 bases in between. CDR3 length equals 13 residues.

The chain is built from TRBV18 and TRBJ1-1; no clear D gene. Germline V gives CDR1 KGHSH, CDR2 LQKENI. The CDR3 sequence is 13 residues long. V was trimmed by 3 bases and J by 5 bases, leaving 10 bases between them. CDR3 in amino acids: CASSPGRGTEAFF. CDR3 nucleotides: TGTGCCAGCTCACCCGGGAGAGGAACTGAAGCTTTCTTT.

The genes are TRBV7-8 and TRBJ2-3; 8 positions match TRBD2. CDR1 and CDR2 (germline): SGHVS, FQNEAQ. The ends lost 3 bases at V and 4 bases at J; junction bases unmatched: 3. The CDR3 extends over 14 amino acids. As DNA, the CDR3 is TGTGCCAGCAGCTTGGCCGGGAGGGCAGATACGCAGTATTTT. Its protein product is CASSLAGRADTQYF.

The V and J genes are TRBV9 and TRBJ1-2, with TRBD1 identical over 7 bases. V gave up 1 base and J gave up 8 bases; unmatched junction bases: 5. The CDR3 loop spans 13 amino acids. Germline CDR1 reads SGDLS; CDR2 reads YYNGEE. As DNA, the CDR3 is TGTGCCAGCAGCGTATTGCAGGGGGTAGGCTACACCTTC. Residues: CASSVLQGVGYTF.

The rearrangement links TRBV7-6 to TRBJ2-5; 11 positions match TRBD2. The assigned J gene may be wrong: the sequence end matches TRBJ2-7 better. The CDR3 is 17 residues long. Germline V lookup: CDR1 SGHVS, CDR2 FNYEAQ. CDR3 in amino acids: CASSLFVAGGHDYEQYF. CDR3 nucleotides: TGTGCCAGCAGCTTATTCGTAGCGGGAGGGCACGACTACGAGCAGTACTTC.